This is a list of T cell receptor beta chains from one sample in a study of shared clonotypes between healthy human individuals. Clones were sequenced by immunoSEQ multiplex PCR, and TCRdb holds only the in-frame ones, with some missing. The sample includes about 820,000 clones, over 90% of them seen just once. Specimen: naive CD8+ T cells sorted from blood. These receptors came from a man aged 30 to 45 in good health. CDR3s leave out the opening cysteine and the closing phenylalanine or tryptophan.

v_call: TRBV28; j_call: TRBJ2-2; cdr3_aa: ASSRHLNTGELF
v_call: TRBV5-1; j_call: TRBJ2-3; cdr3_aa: ASSLSPGVSTDTQY
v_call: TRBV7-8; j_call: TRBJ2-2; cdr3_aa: ASRINRGSDTGELF
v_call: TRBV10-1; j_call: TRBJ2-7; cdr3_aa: ASSESGYEQY
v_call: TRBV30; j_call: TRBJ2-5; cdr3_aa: AWSVGQGRETQY
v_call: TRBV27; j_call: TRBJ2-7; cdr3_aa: ASSSPTSGRVEQY
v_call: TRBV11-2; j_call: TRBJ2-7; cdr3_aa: ASTGSLGYEQY
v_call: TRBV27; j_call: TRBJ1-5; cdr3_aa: ASSLPRGSNQPQH
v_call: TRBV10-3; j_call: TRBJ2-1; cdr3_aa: AISGGAESSYNEQF
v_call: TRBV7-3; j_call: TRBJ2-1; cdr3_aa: ASSLGLAGGSYNEQF
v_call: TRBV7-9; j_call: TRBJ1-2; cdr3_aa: ASSLDRDLKGGYT